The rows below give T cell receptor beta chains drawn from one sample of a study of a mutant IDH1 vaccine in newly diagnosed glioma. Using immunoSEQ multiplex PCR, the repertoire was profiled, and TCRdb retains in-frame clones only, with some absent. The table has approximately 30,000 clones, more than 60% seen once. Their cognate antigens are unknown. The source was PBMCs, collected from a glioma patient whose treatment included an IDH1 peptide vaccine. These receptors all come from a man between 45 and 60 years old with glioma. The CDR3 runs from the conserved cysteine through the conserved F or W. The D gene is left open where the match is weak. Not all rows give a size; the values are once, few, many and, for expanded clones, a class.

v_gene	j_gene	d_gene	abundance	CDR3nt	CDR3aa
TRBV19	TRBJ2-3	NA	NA	TGTGCCAGTAGTCTTTCCCCCGTGGATACGCAGTATTTT	CASSLSPVDTQYF
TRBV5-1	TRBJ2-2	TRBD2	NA	TGCGCCAGCAGCTTGGGGACTAGCGGGCTTACCGGGGAGCTGTTTTTT	CASSLGTSGLTGELFF
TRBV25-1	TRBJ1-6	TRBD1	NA	TGTGCCAGCAGTGAACACGGACAGGGGCGACCCCTCCACTTT	CASSEHGQGRPLHF
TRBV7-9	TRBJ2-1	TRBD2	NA	TGTGCCAGCAGCTCTGGACTAGCCTGGGGGAATGAGCAGTTCTTC	CASSSGLAWGNEQFF
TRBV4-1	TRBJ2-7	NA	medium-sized	TGCGCCAGCAGCCAAGTCCTCGCCGATGCCTACGAGCAGTACTTC	CASSQVLADAYEQYF
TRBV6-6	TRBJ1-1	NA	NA	TGTGCCAGCAGTTGGCAACAACTAAACACTGAAGCTTTCTTT	CASSWQQLNTEAFF
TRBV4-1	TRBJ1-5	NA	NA	TGCGCCAGCAGTCGGGACGGTGCTGTCAATCAGCCCCAGCATTTT	CASSRDGAVNQPQHF
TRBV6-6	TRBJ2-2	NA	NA	TGTGCCAGCAGTCAAGGACGGGGGAACACCGGGGAGCTGTTTTTT	CASSQGRGNTGELFF
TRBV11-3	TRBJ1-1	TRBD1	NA	TGTGCCAGCAGCTTAGTTACAGGGGGGAACACTGAAGCTTTCTTT	CASSLVTGGNTEAFF
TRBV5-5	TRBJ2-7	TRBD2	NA	TGTGCCAGCAGCTTGGCCAACCGGGGGGGAGCCTACGAGCAGTACTTC	CASSLANRGGAYEQYF
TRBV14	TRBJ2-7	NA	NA	TGTGCCAGCAGCCAATTCCTGGGGGGCTCCTACGAGCAGTACTTC	CASSQFLGGSYEQYF
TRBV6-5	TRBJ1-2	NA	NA	TGTGCCAGCAGTTACGGGAACTATGGCTACACCTTC	CASSYGNYGYTF
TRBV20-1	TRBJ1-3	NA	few	TGCAGTGCTAGGGTCGAGGACACCATATATTTT	CSARVEDTIYF
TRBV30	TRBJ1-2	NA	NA	TGTGCCTGGAGTGCCCGGGAGGACTATGGCTACACCTTC	CAWSAREDYGYTF
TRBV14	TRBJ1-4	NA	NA	TGTGCCAGCAGCCTCATAGCGAGTAATGAAAAACTGTTTTTT	CASSLIASNEKLFF
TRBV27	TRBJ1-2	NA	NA	TGTGCCAGCAGTCATAGACGAGGACAGACAGCTAACTATGGCTACACCTTC	CASSHRRGQTANYGYTF
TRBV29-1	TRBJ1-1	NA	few	TGCAGCGTTGCCGAGGGGAGGAACACTGAAGCTTTCTTT	CSVAEGRNTEAFF
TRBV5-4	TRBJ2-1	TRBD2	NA	TGTGCCAGCAGCTACCTAGCGGGTATACAATCCTACAATGAGCAGTTCTTC	CASSYLAGIQSYNEQFF
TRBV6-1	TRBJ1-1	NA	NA	TGTGCCAGCAGTGAAACTGGGGGTAGGGCTGAAGCTTTCTTT	CASSETGGRAEAFF
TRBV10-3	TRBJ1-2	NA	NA	TGTGCCATCAGTGGTGGGGGATTAGATGGCTACACCTTC	CAISGGGLDGYTF
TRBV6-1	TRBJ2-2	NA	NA	TGTGCCAGCAACGTTAGGAACACCGGGGAGCTGTTTTTT	CASNVRNTGELFF
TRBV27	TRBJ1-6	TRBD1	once	TGTGCCAGCCGGGACAGCAGTAAGGCCCTCCACTTT	CASRDSSKALHF
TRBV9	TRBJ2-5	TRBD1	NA	TGTGCCAGCAGCGTAGAAGGGGGCGAGTATGAGACCCAGTACTTC	CASSVEGGEYETQYF
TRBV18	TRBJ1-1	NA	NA	TGTGCCAGCTCACCGGACGGTCAGAACACTGAAGCTTTCTTT	CASSPDGQNTEAFF
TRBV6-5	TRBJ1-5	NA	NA	TGTGCCAGCAGTTACATGTCAGGGAGCAATCAGCCCCAGCATTTT	CASSYMSGSNQPQHF
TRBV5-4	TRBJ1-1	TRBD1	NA	TGTGCCAGCAGTCCCCCAGGGGGCACTGAAGCTTTCTTT	CASSPPGGTEAFF
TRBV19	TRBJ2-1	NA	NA	TGTGCCAGTAGTAAGGTCAATGAGCAGTTCTTC	CASSKVNEQFF
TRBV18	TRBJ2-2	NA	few	TGTGCCAGCTCGCCCCCTACTACACGGACCGGGGAGCTGTTTTTT	CASSPPTTRTGELFF
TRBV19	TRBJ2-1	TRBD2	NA	TGTGCCAGTAGTATGTGGACTAGCGGATCCTACAATGAGCAGTTCTTC	CASSMWTSGSYNEQFF
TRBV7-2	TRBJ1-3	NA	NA	TGTGCCAGCAGTTCAAATGGAAACACCATATATTTT	CASSSNGNTIYF
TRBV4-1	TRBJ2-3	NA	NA	TGCGCCAGCAGCCAAGATCCCACAGGGAAAGATACGCAGTATTTT	CASSQDPTGKDTQYF
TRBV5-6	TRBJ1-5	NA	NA	TGTGCCAGCAGCCCGCGACACAGCAATCAGCCCCAGCATTTT	CASSPRHSNQPQHF
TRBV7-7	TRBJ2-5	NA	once	TGTGCCAGCAGCTTAGGGGCGACAGGATCCCAAGAGACCCAGTACTTC	CASSLGATGSQETQYF
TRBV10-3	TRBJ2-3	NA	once	TGTGCCATCAGTGACTCCACAGATACGCAGTATTTT	CAISDSTDTQYF
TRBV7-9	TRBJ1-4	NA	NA	TGTGCCAGCAGCGAAGATGAAAAACTGTTTTTT	CASSEDEKLFF
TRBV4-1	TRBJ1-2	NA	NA	TGCGCCAGCAGCCAAGAGCAGGGAACAGGCGGCTACACCTTC	CASSQEQGTGGYTF
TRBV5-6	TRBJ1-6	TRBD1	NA	TGTGCCAGCAGCGGGGACAGGGCTGCCAATTCACCCCTCCACTTT	CASSGDRAANSPLHF